These 30 T cell receptor beta chains share one sample of origin, sequenced in a study of shared clonotypes between healthy human individuals. Repertoires were generated with immunoSEQ multiplex PCR, while TCRdb's copy carries only in-frame clones and drops some. This sample has about 490,000 clones, with about 79% found just once. Sequencing was carried out using PBMCs. The receptor source for this set is a woman aged 40 to 50 in good health. Some clones in this sample may be carry-over from other donors' samples.

This sequence joins TRBV7-8 and TRBJ2-5; D remains unclear. The CDR3 covers 13 residues. CDR1 is SGHVS, CDR2 FQNEAQ, per germline. The V end lost 3 bases, the J end lost 2 bases, and 7 bases lay between the germline ends. CDR3 sequence: CASSFPTQETQYF. The CDR3 coding sequence is TGTGCCAGCAGCTTCCCCACACAAGAGACCCAGTACTTC.

This sequence joins TRBV4-1 and TRBJ2-7; D is possibly TRBD1 or TRBD2 (6 bases each). With 0 bases removed from V and 2 bases from J, the gap between germline ends came to 23 bases. The CDR3 runs to 19 residues. CDR1 and CDR2 from the germline V gene are MGHRA and YSYEKL. The CDR3 region has the DNA TGCGCCAGCAGCCAAGATTTACGGGGGCCCAACAACCGCCCCTACGAGCAGTACTTC. It is translated as CASSQDLRGPNNRPYEQYF.

This sequence joins TRBV5-1 and TRBJ2-1, with 13 bases fitting TRBD2. Germline V gene lookup returns CDR1 SGHRS and CDR2 YFSETQ. J gave up 4 bases and V 4 bases, and 14 bases lay outside the gene matches. The CDR3 runs 19 residues. CDR3 nucleotide sequence: TGCGCCAGCAGCCAGACTAGCGGGAGGCCCCCTCTGGAATACAATGAGCAGTTCTTC. The encoded protein is CASSQTSGRPPLEYNEQFF.

This clone has a handful of counts. V and J are TRBV4-1 and TRBJ2-4; the match to TRBD1 covers 7 bases. The CDR3 spans 14 residues. Per the germline V gene, CDR1 is MGHRA and CDR2 is YSYEKL. V lost 4 bases to trimming and J lost 7 bases; unmatched junction nucleotides: 7. CDR3 loop: CASSLEGTDNIQYF. In DNA, the CDR3 is TGCGCCAGCAGCCTAGAGGGGACAGACAACATTCAGTACTTC.

The chain is built from TRBV4-2 and TRBJ2-1; D is possibly TRBD2 (5 bases). V was trimmed by 10 bases and J by 2 bases, leaving 15 bases between them. Germline V lookup: CDR1 LGHNA, CDR2 YNFKEQ. There are 14 residues in the CDR3. CDR3 in DNA: TGTGCCACCGGGAAGGGTTTGGCCTACAATGAGCAGTTCTTC. Amino acid sequence: CATGKGLAYNEQFF.

The V gene is TRBV4-1, the J gene TRBJ2-7; 7 nucleotides line up with TRBD1. The CDR3 spans 15 residues. Germline CDR1 MGHRA, CDR2 YSYEKL. With 1 base clipped from V and 3 bases from J, the junction kept 6 bases outside the gene matches. The CDR3 sequence: CASSQGQGRYYEQYF. The CDR3 region has the DNA TGCGCCAGCAGCCAAGGACAGGGCCGTTACTACGAGCAGTACTTC.

The CDR3 is CASSLSGVSYEQYF. The DNA for the CDR3 is TGTGCCAGCAGTTTAAGCGGGGTCTCCTACGAGCAGTACTTC. The gene calls are TRBV27 and TRBJ2-7; 7 bases line up with TRBD2. V lost 2 bases to trimming and J lost 0 bases; unmatched junction nucleotides: 1. CDR1 and CDR2 from the germline V gene are MNHEY and SMNVEV (reference sequence). This CDR3 comprises 14 residues.

This chain connects TRBV18 to TRBJ2-1; 10 bases agree with TRBD2. In germline, CDR1 is KGHSH, CDR2 LQKENI. V gave up 6 bases and J gave up 2 bases; unmatched junction bases: 7. The CDR3 covers 16 residues. For the CDR3, the DNA is TGTGCCAGCTCCCCTTTAGGGACTAGCGCCTACAATGAGCAGTTCTTC. It specifies CASSPLGTSAYNEQFF.

The rearrangement links TRBV7-3 to TRBJ1-1, with D perhaps matching TRBD1 (5 bases). This CDR3 region has 15 residues. In germline, CDR1 is SGHTA, CDR2 FQGTGA. V lost 1 base to trimming and J lost 1 base, with 10 bases between them. The DNA of the CDR3 is TGTGCCAGCAGCTTAATGGCAGGGCAGAACACTGAAGCTTTCTTT. Translation gives CASSLMAGQNTEAFF.

The chain has TRBV2 and TRBJ2-4, with TRBD2 matching over 7 bases. This CDR3 spans 14 amino acids. Germline values: CDR1 SNHLY, CDR2 FYNNEI. Trimming cost V 1 base and J 6 bases; bases outside gene matches: 3. The CDR3 sequence is CASSEGEGGNIQYF. In DNA form, the CDR3 reads TGTGCCAGCAGTGAAGGGGAGGGAGGAAACATTCAGTACTTC.

V gene TRBV4-2 combines with J gene TRBJ2-1, with D perhaps TRBD2 (6 bases). Germline CDR1 reads LGHNA; CDR2 reads YNFKEQ. The CDR3 extends over 16 amino acids. The V end was cut by 2 bases, the J end by 0 bases, with 11 bases between. CDR3 DNA: TGTGCCAGCAGCCAACGGTTGCGGGGCTCCTACAATGAGCAGTTCTTC. Its protein product is CASSQRLRGSYNEQFF.

The chain employs TRBV5-4 and TRBJ1-4; 7 nucleotides align to TRBD1. Germline V gene data show CDR1 as SGHNT and CDR2 as YYREEE (reference sequence). This CDR3 contains 15 residues. J was trimmed by 0 bases and V by 4 bases; bases with no gene match: 3. CDR3 region: CASSGDSATNEKLFF. The CDR3 nucleotides read TGTGCCAGCAGCGGGGACAGTGCAACTAATGAAAAACTGTTTTTT.

The chain uses TRBV2 and TRBJ2-7, with D possibly matching TRBD2 (6 bases). Trimming took off 11 bases at V and 7 bases at J, with 18 bases between the two ends. The germline gives CDR1 SNHLY, CDR2 FYNNEI. The CDR3 sequence is 12 residues long. CDR3 region: CASQEGPREQYF. Written as DNA, the CDR3 is TGTGCCTCCCAGGAGGGCCCTCGAGAGCAGTACTTC.

This rearrangement joins TRBV18 to TRBJ2-7, with D possibly being TRBD2 (5 bases). Germline V gene sequence: CDR1 KGHSH, CDR2 LQKENI. This CDR3 region has 13 residues. V lost 2 bases and J 6 bases, leaving 11 bases between the germline ends. The CDR3 protein is CASSPEGWVEQYF. CDR3 sequence (DNA): TGTGCCAGCTCACCAGAGGGCTGGGTCGAGCAGTACTTC.

This chain joins TRBV30 and TRBJ2-3; D tentatively fits TRBD1 or TRBD2 (5 bases each). CDR3 length: 16 amino acids. The germline CDR1 and CDR2 sequences are GTSNPN and SVGIG (reference sequence). The ends were cut back, 2 bases at V and 2 bases at J, with 17 bases in the middle. This CDR3 reads CAWSWGEGLFTDTQYF. The CDR3 DNA reads TGTGCCTGGAGTTGGGGCGAGGGGCTTTTCACAGATACGCAGTATTTT. Full variable domain (rest looked up from reference TRBV30 and TRBJ2-3): SQTIHQWPATLVQPVGSPLSLECTVEGTSNPNLYWYRQAAGRGLQLLFYSVGIGQISSEVPQNLSASRPQDRQFILSSKKLLLSDSGFYLCAWSWGEGLFTDTQYFGPGTRLTVL.

In this sample, this clone turned up a few times. The chain combines TRBV2 with TRBJ1-2; D not resolved. V was clipped by 6 bases and J by 13 bases, with 12 bases between them. Germline CDR1 and CDR2: SNHLY and FYNNEI. There are 10 residues in the CDR3. This chain's CDR3 is CASREYLATF. CDR3 DNA: TGTGCCAGCAGAGAGTATTTGGCCACCTTC.

The chain combines TRBV20-1 with TRBJ2-3; perhaps TRBD2 as D (5 bases). CDR3 length: 11 amino acids. The V gene lost 3 bases and the J gene lost 7 bases, with 8 bases spanning the gap. CDR1 is DFQATT, CDR2 SNEGSKA, per germline (reference sequence). CDR3 coding DNA: TGCAGTGCTAGGGGCGGGCATACGCAGTATTTT. Its translation: CSARGGHTQYF.

The V call is TRBV7-9, the J call TRBJ2-7; D is ambiguous. This CDR3 is built from 13 residues. The V gene lost 5 bases and the J gene lost 0 bases, with 8 bases spanning the gap. Germline V gives CDR1 SEHNR, CDR2 FQNEAQ (reference sequence). Here the CDR3 reads CASSPPLSYEQYF. CDR3 DNA sequence: TGTGCCAGCAGCCCCCCCCTCTCCTACGAGCAGTACTTC.

The chain employs TRBV28 and TRBJ2-7; 10 bases line up with TRBD2. The V segment lost 8 bases and the J segment 4 bases; nucleotides outside the gene matches: 17. Germline-derived CDR1 and CDR2 are MDHEN and SYDVKM. The CDR3 consists of 17 residues. CDR3 protein: CASPPTAGASGSYEQYF. Written as DNA, the CDR3 is TGTGCCAGCCCACCAACCGCTGGGGCTAGCGGGAGTTACGAGCAGTACTTC.

For this clone: Compared with germline, one end of the junction differs, possibly owing to a read error. The V and J genes are TRBV25-1 and TRBJ1-3; D not certain. Germline CDR1 reads MGHDK; CDR2 reads SYGVNS. CDR3 length: 15 amino acids. The CDR3 DNA sequence: TGTGCCAGCACCCCACCTTCGGGCTCTGGAAACACCGTATATTTT. Translated, it gives CASTPPSGSGNTVYF.

CDR3 sequence (DNA): TGCAGCGCCCAGGATGGGTACACTGAAGCTTTCTTT. Its translation: CSAQDGYTEAFF. The J gene is TRBJ1-1, the V gene TRBV29-1; D is undetermined. V lost 7 bases and J lost 3, with 12 bases in between. The CDR3 is made up of 12 amino acids. Germline CDR1 and CDR2: SQVTM and ANQGSEA.

This clone appeared once. An end of the junction does not agree with germline; a read error may underlie this. J is TRBJ1-5 and V is TRBV13; no clear D gene. The CDR3 length is 12 residues. Germline V lookup: CDR1 PRHDT, CDR2 FYEKMQ (reference sequence). The CDR3 loop is CASSANSQPRHF. As DNA, the CDR3 is TGTGCCAGCAGCGCCAATAGTCAGCCCCGGCATTTT.

Of note for this clone: A read error likely explains this, since a far larger clone differs by one base. This sequence joins TRBV10-1 and TRBJ2-7, with D perhaps TRBD2 (7 bases). CDR3 length: 15 amino acids. Germline V lookup: CDR1 WNHNN, CDR2 SYGVQD (reference sequence). V was clipped by 0 bases and J by 7 bases, with 16 bases between them. CDR3 in amino acids: CASSESGGGIGEQYF. The CDR3 DNA is TGCGCCAGCAGTGAGTCGGGCGGGGGCATCGGTGAGCAGTACTTC.

The rearrangement links TRBV21-1 to TRBJ1-1; the tabulated D call, TRBD1, remains unverified against the DNA. TRBV21-1 is a pseudogene segment. The CDR3 loop spans 13 amino acids. In DNA, the CDR3 is TGTGCCAGCAGCGAAAGAAGGGGAACTGAAGCTTTCTTT. Amino acids: CASSERRGTEAFF.

This clone was recorded once. This chain links TRBV6-1 with TRBJ2-1, with 9 bases fitting TRBD2. This CDR3 comprises 16 residues. The germline CDR1 and CDR2 sequences are MNHNS and SASEGT. Unmatched junction bases numbered 9, after V lost 2 bases and J lost 7 bases. The CDR3 DNA is TGTGCCAGCAGTGAAATGGGACTAGCTTCCGGGAATGAGCAGTTCTTC. It specifies CASSEMGLASGNEQFF.

This clone was seen just once. The chain joins TRBV7-8 to TRBJ2-7; 7 positions match TRBD1. Trimming at V came to 5 bases and at J to 2 bases, leaving 3 bases not matched to a gene. CDR3 length equals 13 residues. From germline, CDR1 is SGHVS and CDR2 FQNEAQ. The CDR3, as DNA: TGTGCCAGCAGCCCCCAGGGGGCCTACGAGCAGTACTTC. Protein: CASSPQGAYEQYF.

The V gene is TRBV5-1, the J gene TRBJ2-6, with D unresolved. Trimming took off 4 bases at V and 3 bases at J, with 14 bases between the two ends. This CDR3 spans 16 amino acids. From germline, CDR1 is SGHRS and CDR2 YFSETQ. CDR3 residues: CASSGRSLGGANVLTF. The CDR3 region has the DNA TGCGCCAGCAGCGGCAGGTCCCTCGGTGGGGCCAACGTCCTGACTTTC.

The CDR3: CASRRTPTDTQYF. In DNA form, the CDR3 reads TGTGCCAGCCGACGGACCCCCACAGATACGCAGTATTTT. The chain uses TRBV27 and TRBJ2-3, with D hard to call. CDR3 length: 13 residues. Germline lookup yields CDR1 MNHEY and CDR2 SMNVEV (reference sequence). With 8 bases removed from V and 2 bases from J, the gap between germline ends came to 11 bases.

This clone was detected once. The chain couples TRBV18 to TRBJ2-7; TRBD2 is a possible D gene (5 bases). Germline lookup yields CDR1 KGHSH and CDR2 LQKENI. V lost 0 bases, J lost 6 bases, and 15 bases lay in between. CDR3 length: 15 amino acids. The CDR3 DNA reads as TGTGCCAGCTCACCACCGACTCGGAGGTCACGCGAGCAGTACTTC. Residues: CASSPPTRRSREQYF.

The chain employs TRBV13 and TRBJ2-1, with D possibly TRBD2 on 6 matching bases. The CDR3 totals 14 residues. Between the trimmed V and J ends, which lost 5 bases and 5 bases, there was a span of 13 bases. CDR1 and CDR2 from the germline V gene are PRHDT and FYEKMQ (reference sequence). CDR3 protein: CASSDRDWHNEQFF. For the CDR3, the DNA is TGTGCCAGCAGCGACCGGGACTGGCACAATGAGCAGTTCTTC.